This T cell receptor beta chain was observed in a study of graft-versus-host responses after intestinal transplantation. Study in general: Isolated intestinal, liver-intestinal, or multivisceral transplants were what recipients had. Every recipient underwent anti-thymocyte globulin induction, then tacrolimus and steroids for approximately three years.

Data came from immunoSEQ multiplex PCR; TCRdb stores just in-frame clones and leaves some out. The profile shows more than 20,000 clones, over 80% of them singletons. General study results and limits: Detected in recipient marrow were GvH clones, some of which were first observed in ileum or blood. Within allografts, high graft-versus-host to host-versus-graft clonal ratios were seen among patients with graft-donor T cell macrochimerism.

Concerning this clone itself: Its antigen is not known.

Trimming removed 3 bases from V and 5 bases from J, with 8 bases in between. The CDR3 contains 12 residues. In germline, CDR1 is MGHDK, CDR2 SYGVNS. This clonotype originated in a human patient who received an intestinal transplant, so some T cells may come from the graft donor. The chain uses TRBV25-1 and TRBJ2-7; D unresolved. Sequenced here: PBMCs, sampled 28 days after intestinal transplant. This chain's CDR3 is CASSDSADEQYF. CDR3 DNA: TGTGCCAGCAGTGACTCGGCCGACGAGCAGTACTTC.